One sample yielded the 4 T cell receptor beta chains listed below, sequenced in a study of identical twins. TCRdb re-derived calls from the 5' RACE reads in MiXCR, one entry per CDR3 protein. Among more than 600,000 distinct CDR3 sequences listed, 15% to 20% were seen once. The data were also submitted as part of a second study, on T cells expressing NK-cell markers.

The sequenced sample was PBMCs. These receptor sequences come from a woman under 30 in good health.

The rearrangement uses TRBV21-1 and TRBJ2-1. TRBV21-1 is given as a pseudogene. This CDR3 comprises 12 residues. The CDR3 bases are TGTGCCAGCACCATATCAGGAGCCGAGCAGTTCTTC. Amino acid sequence: CASTISGAEQFF.

V and J are TRBV24-1 and TRBJ2-5; tentative D call: TRBD2 (5 bases). V was trimmed by 7 bases and J by 0 bases, leaving 11 bases between them. Germline-derived CDR1 and CDR2 are KGHDR and SFDVKD. This CDR3 comprises 14 residues. In DNA form, the CDR3 reads TGTGCCACCAGCGCTAGCTCCCACCAAGAGACCCAGTACTTC. Residues: CATSASSHQETQYF.

This clonotype was counted a few times. V usage is TRBV6-1 and J usage is TRBJ1-1; D is undetermined. Germline-derived CDR1 and CDR2 are MNHNS and SASEGT. The CDR3 covers 14 residues. The ends were cut back, 6 bases at V and 0 bases at J, with 11 bases in the middle. The CDR3 sequence: CASSRGPVNTEAFF. CDR3 sequence (DNA): TGTGCCAGCAGCAGAGGGCCGGTGAACACTGAAGCTTTCTTT.

This chain connects TRBV7-2 to TRBJ1-2; perhaps TRBD1 as D (5 bases). CDR1 is SGHTA and CDR2 is FQGNSA in the germline V gene. The CDR3 runs to 17 residues. With 4 bases removed from V and 2 bases from J, the gap between germline ends came to 20 bases. The CDR3 DNA follows: TGTGCCAGCAGCTCCTGGGAGGGGCAGGGTCTCAACTATGGCTACACCTTC. Its translation: CASSSWEGQGLNYGYTF.